The rows below give T cell receptor beta chains drawn from one sample of a study of cytomegalovirus exposure and HLA in healthy donors. Clones were sequenced by immunoSEQ multiplex PCR, and TCRdb holds only the in-frame ones, with some missing. Here the sample spans under 150,000 clones, around 80% being singletons. The sample consisted of PBMCs. These receptors were collected from a boy younger than 10 in good health and CMV-seronegative. The CDR3 runs from the conserved cysteine through the conserved F or W. The order of the fields is J gene, CDR3 length, D gene, clone size, V gene, CDR3 protein, CDR3 DNA. A D gene is named only where the DNA matches it firmly. The size entry is marked missing in some rows and otherwise reads once, few, many or a size class.

>TRBJ2-2|14|TRBD1|few|TRBV28
CASTGTENTGELFF
TGTGCCAGCACTGGGACAGAGAACACCGGGGAGCTGTTTTTT
>TRBJ2-1|13|.|once|TRBV9
CASSPPGVNEQFF
TGTGCCAGCAGCCCACCGGGAGTAAATGAGCAGTTCTTC
>TRBJ2-7|15|TRBD1|few|TRBV4-3
CASSQGQGEIYEQYF
TGCGCCAGCAGCCAAGGACAGGGGGAGATCTACGAGCAGTACTTC
>TRBJ2-1|15|.|.|TRBV4-1
CASSQAGGLNNEQFF
TGCGCCAGCAGCCAAGCGGGGGGCTTAAACAATGAGCAGTTCTTC
>TRBJ1-1|16|.|few|TRBV6-1
CASSASQGFMNTEAFF
TGTGCCAGCAGTGCTTCACAGGGCTTCATGAACACTGAAGCTTTCTTT
>TRBJ2-1|15|TRBD2|.|TRBV25-1
CASSEGSGAYNEQFF
TGTGCCAGCAGTGAAGGTAGCGGGGCATACAATGAGCAGTTCTTC
>TRBJ1-4|18|.|.|TRBV27
CASSPHGAGNEGNEKLFF
TGTGCCAGCAGTCCCCACGGGGCGGGGAATGAGGGTAATGAAAAACTGTTTTTT
>TRBJ2-2|16|TRBD1|.|TRBV7-9
CASSDTGTGDAGELFF
TGTGCCAGCAGCGATACCGGGACAGGGGACGCCGGGGAGCTGTTTTTT
>TRBJ2-1|15|.|.|TRBV27
CASSLEGSSYNEQFF
TGTGCCAGCAGTTTGGAGGGGAGCTCCTACAATGAGCAGTTCTTC
>TRBJ2-7|15|.|.|TRBV15
CATSREGVSTYEQYF
TGTGCCACCTCGAGGGAGGGGGTCTCGACCTACGAGCAGTACTTC
>TRBJ2-3|14|.|.|TRBV6-1
CASSVGQGTDTQYF
TGTGCCAGCAGTGTGGGGCAGGGGACAGATACGCAGTATTTT
>TRBJ2-5|14|TRBD1|.|TRBV7-9
CASSSGQGAETQYF
TGTGCCAGCAGCTCGGGACAGGGCGCAGAGACCCAGTACTTC
>TRBJ2-3|16|TRBD2|.|TRBV7-3
CASSLLLAGASDTQYF
TGTGCCAGCAGCTTGTTACTAGCGGGGGCCAGCGATACGCAGTATTTT
>TRBJ1-6|19|TRBD1|.|TRBV4-3
CASSQDLITGGKYNSPLHF
TGCGCCAGCAGCCAAGACCTAATCACAGGGGGCAAGTATAATTCACCCCTCCACTTT
>TRBJ1-5|14|.|.|TRBV7-8
CASSSPGGREPQHF
TGTGCCAGCAGCTCTCCGGGGGGGAGAGAGCCCCAGCATTTT
>TRBJ1-1|15|TRBD1|.|TRBV2
CASRDRGFLNTEAFF
TGTGCCAGCCGGGACAGGGGATTCTTGAACACTGAAGCTTTCTTT
>TRBJ1-6|15|.|.|TRBV15
CATSRDGQYNSPLHF
TGTGCCACCAGCAGAGATGGACAGTATAATTCACCCCTCCACTTT
>TRBJ1-1|16|TRBD1|once|TRBV7-9
CSSSLQTGGFSTEAFF
TGTTCCAGCAGTCTCCAGACAGGGGGATTTTCCACTGAAGCTTTCTTT